These 21 T cell receptor beta chains came from one sample sequenced in a study of control samples from healthy donors and cancer patients. Clones were read by immunoSEQ multiplex PCR, and TCRdb kept only the in-frame ones, dropping some. Here the sample spans about 65,000 clones, 75% to 95% being singletons. The source material was PBMCs. The receptors originated from a woman in her fifties or sixties with colorectal cancer.

CDR3 residues: CASSLDTRKGYEQYF. CDR3 nucleotide sequence: TGTGCCAGCAGCCTGGACACCCGTAAGGGGTACGAGCAGTACTTC. The chain couples TRBV7-2 to TRBJ2-7; the D gene is possibly TRBD1 (5 bases). Germline-derived CDR1 and CDR2 are SGHTA and FQGNSA. This CDR3 region has 15 residues. Deletions cut 5 bases from V and 4 bases from J, with 18 bases between.

The J gene is TRBJ1-1, the V gene TRBV11-2, with D maybe TRBD1 (6 bases). Germline values: CDR1 SGHAT, CDR2 FQNNGV. The V end lost 0 bases, the J end lost 3 bases, and 20 bases lay between the germline ends. The CDR3 covers 18 residues. CDR3 loop: CASSLEGPPFAGDTEAFF. The CDR3 DNA reads as TGTGCCAGCAGCTTAGAGGGCCCCCCCTTCGCAGGGGACACTGAAGCTTTCTTT.

CDR3 loop: CASTPGPMLEAFF. CDR3 nucleotides: TGTGCCAGCACTCCGGGACCGATGTTAGAAGCTTTCTTT. The V gene is TRBV19, the J gene TRBJ1-1; a possible D gene is TRBD1 (5 bases). V gave up 9 bases and J gave up 8 bases, with 19 bases separating them. This CDR3 has 13 residues. Germline-derived CDR1 and CDR2 are LNHDA and SQIVND (reference sequence). Together with reference TRBV19 and TRBJ1-1, the CDR3 gives the full variable domain: DGGITQSPKYLFRKEGQNVTLSCEQNLNHDAMYWYRQDPGQGLRLIYYSQIVNDFQKGDIAEGYSVSREKKESFPLTVTSAQKNPTAFYLCASTPGPMLEAFFGQGTRLTVV.

The chain combines TRBV27 with TRBJ1-6; tentative D call: TRBD1 (5 bases). CDR1 MNHEY and CDR2 SMNVEV come from the germline V gene (reference sequence). The ends were cut back, 7 bases at V and 7 bases at J, with 14 bases in the middle. The CDR3 length is 14 residues. CDR3 protein: CASNPGERNSPLHF. The CDR3 DNA reads as TGTGCCAGCAATCCGGGGGAAAGGAATTCACCCCTCCACTTT.

This chain joins TRBV3-1 (or the pseudogene TRBV3-2) and TRBJ2-7, with 13 positions matching TRBD2. CDR3 size: 19 residues. Germline loops: CDR1 LGHDT, CDR2 YNNKEL (reference sequence). Trimming removed 0 bases from V and 2 bases from J; junction bases left unmatched: 10. Written as DNA, the CDR3 is TGTGCCAGCAGCCAAGACGTGAATGGACTAGCGGGGGAAACCTACGAGCAGTACTTC. This gives the protein CASSQDVNGLAGETYEQYF.

J is TRBJ1-2 and V is TRBV6-1; tentative D call: TRBD1 (5 bases). The V gene's germline CDR1 is MNHNS and CDR2 SASEGT. This CDR3 region has 14 residues. V was trimmed by 1 base and J by 7 bases, leaving 13 bases between them. CDR3 nucleotides: TGTGCCAGCAGTGAAGGGTATGGGGCGCTTGGCTACACCTTC. Its translation: CASSEGYGALGYTF.

V and J are TRBV19 and TRBJ1-1, with 11 bases aligning to TRBD1. With V trimmed by 4 bases and J by 1 base, 5 bases remained unmatched. The CDR3 has 16 amino acids. The germline gives CDR1 LNHDA, CDR2 SQIVND (reference sequence). The chain's CDR3 is CASSKDRGRRNTEAFF. CDR3 DNA: TGTGCCAGTAGTAAGGACAGGGGGCGACGGAACACTGAAGCTTTCTTT.

This rearrangement joins TRBV10-3 to TRBJ1-2; TRBD1 matches at 8 bases. The CDR3 length is 15 residues. Germline V gene lookup returns CDR1 ENHRY and CDR2 SYGVKD. J lost 8 bases, V lost 5 bases, and 13 bases had no gene match. The CDR3 here is CAISSTTGDKRGYTF. The CDR3 DNA reads as TGTGCCATCAGTAGTACGACAGGGGACAAGAGAGGCTACACCTTC.

The J gene is TRBJ2-1, the V gene TRBV11-2; D possibly corresponds to TRBD2 (5 bases). V lost 5 bases to trimming and J lost 2 bases, with 16 bases between them. This CDR3 has 16 amino acids. The germline gives CDR1 SGHAT, CDR2 FQNNGV. CDR3 nucleotide sequence: TGTGCCAGCAGCGTGGGGTGGGCGGGCACCTACAATGAGCAGTTCTTC. Amino acids: CASSVGWAGTYNEQFF.

The chain uses TRBV5-6 and TRBJ2-7, with no clear D. The V gene lost 4 bases and the J gene lost 0 bases, with 11 bases spanning the gap. The CDR3 consists of 14 residues. Germline lookup yields CDR1 SGHDT and CDR2 YYEEEE. The CDR3 DNA reads TGTGCCAGCAGCCGGGCCGTGAGCTCCTACGAGCAGTACTTC. Its protein product is CASSRAVSSYEQYF.

The chain couples TRBV5-6 to TRBJ1-2, with D hard to call. Germline CDR1 reads SGHDT; CDR2 reads YYEEEE. CDR3 length equals 14 residues. Trimming stripped 1 base from V and 8 bases from J, with 15 bases between. CDR3 in amino acids: CASSLWEGLGGYTF. In DNA, the CDR3 is TGTGCCAGCAGCTTGTGGGAGGGTCTGGGCGGCTACACCTTC.

This sequence joins TRBV6-6 and TRBJ1-1; 7 nucleotides align to TRBD1. Per germline, CDR1 MNHNY and CDR2 SVGAGI (reference sequence). This CDR3 spans 14 amino acids. J was trimmed by 1 base and V by 3 bases; bases with no gene match: 2. The CDR3: CASSYRTGNTEAFF. The CDR3 DNA reads as TGTGCCAGCAGTTATCGGACAGGGAACACTGAAGCTTTCTTT.

Worth noting for this clone: Other DNA sequences within the sample encode an identical CDR3. V gene TRBV5-1 combines with J gene TRBJ2-1; 7 bases fit TRBD2. Trimming took 2 bases from V and 7 from J; bases not matched to a gene: 0. The CDR3 is made up of 12 amino acids. Germline CDR1 is SGHRS and CDR2 is YFSETQ. The CDR3 DNA reads TGCGCCAGCAGCTTTAGCGGGAATGAGCAGTTCTTC. Translation gives CASSFSGNEQFF.

This clone was seen a single time. The chain couples TRBV5-1 to TRBJ1-1; D unclear. V was trimmed by 1 base and J by 5 bases, leaving 12 bases between them. The CDR3 spans 14 residues. From germline, CDR1 is SGHRS and CDR2 YFSETQ. CDR3 loop: CASSLTLRDTEAFF. DNA of the CDR3: TGCGCCAGCAGCTTGACCTTGAGGGATACTGAAGCTTTCTTT.

Of note for this clone: One end of the junction varies from germline; a read error may be responsible. This sequence joins TRBV5-4 and TRBJ1-1; D is unclear. This CDR3 has 13 amino acids. Germline V gene data show CDR1 as SGHNT and CDR2 as YYREEE (reference sequence). CDR3 nucleotides: TGTGCCAGCAGCTTGGTGACGAACCCTGAAGCTTTCTTT. Translation gives CASSLVTNPEAFF.

This chain links TRBV12-3 or TRBV12-4 with TRBJ1-2, with 9 bases lining up with TRBD1. After removal of 5 bases from V and 6 bases from J, the junction contained 4 bases not matched to a gene. This CDR3 comprises 13 residues. Here the CDR3 DNA reads TGTGCCAGCAGTGTACAGGGGGCGGATGGCTACACCTTC. This codes for CASSVQGADGYTF.

This chain joins TRBV6-6 and TRBJ1-1, with D possibly TRBD1 on 5 matching bases. The CDR3 is 14 amino acids. Germline V CDR1 and CDR2: MNHNY, SVGAGI (reference sequence). V gave up 5 bases and J gave up 1 base, with 11 bases separating them. CDR3 sequence (DNA): TGTGCCAGCAGTCCCGACAGCTCGAACACTGAAGCTTTCTTT. It is translated as CASSPDSSNTEAFF.

The chain employs TRBV11-2 and TRBJ1-2, with D unresolved. The CDR3 extends over 16 amino acids. Germline CDR1 reads SGHAT; CDR2 reads FQNNGV. Trimming shortened V by 5 bases and J by 2 bases, and 18 bases separated the two germline ends. The CDR3 spells CASSQWARWENYGYTF. The CDR3, as DNA: TGTGCCAGCAGCCAATGGGCTAGGTGGGAGAACTATGGCTACACCTTC.

This chain joins TRBV7-3 and TRBJ2-2, with TRBD2 matching 13 bases. The germline V gene encodes CDR1 SGHTA and CDR2 FQGTGA. The length of the CDR3 is 19 residues. The junction had 9 bases not matched to a gene; V was cut back by 5 bases and J by 0 bases. CDR3 nucleotide sequence: TGTGCCAGCAGCCCTACAGGGACTAGCGGGACAGCGAACACCGGGGAGCTGTTTTTT. This encodes CASSPTGTSGTANTGELFF.

The chain couples TRBV29-1 to TRBJ2-3; D might be TRBD2 (5 bases). This CDR3 is built from 13 residues. Germline lookup yields CDR1 SQVTM and CDR2 ANQGSEA. V lost 6 bases to trimming and J lost 7 bases, with 17 bases between them. The CDR3, as DNA: TGCAGCGTCGTCCGGGATGCGGTCAATACGCAGTATTTT. The encoded protein is CSVVRDAVNTQYF.

This chain uses TRBV5-1 with TRBJ2-2, with TRBD2 matching 9 bases. The CDR3 runs 17 residues. The ends lost 0 bases at V and 0 bases at J; junction bases unmatched: 3. Germline V CDR1 and CDR2: SGHRS, YFSETQ. In DNA form, the CDR3 reads TGCGCCAGCAGCTTGGCAGCGGGGGGCACGAACACCGGGGAGCTGTTTTTT. This translates into CASSLAAGGTNTGELFF.